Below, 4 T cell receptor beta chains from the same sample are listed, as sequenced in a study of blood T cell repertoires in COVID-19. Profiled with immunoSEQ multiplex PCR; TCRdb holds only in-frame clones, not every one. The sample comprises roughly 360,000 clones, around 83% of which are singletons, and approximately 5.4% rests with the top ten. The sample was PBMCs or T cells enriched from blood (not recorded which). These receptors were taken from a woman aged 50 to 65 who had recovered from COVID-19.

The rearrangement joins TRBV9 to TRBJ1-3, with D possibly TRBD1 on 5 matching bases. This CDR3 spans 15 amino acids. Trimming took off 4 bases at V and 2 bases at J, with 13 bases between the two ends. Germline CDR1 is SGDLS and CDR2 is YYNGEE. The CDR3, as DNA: TGTGCCAGCAGCTCCCAGGGTAATCCTGGAAACACCATATATTTT. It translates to CASSSQGNPGNTIYF.

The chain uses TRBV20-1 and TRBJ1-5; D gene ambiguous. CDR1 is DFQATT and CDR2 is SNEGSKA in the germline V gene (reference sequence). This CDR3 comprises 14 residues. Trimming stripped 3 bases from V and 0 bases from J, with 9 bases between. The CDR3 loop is CSASAGNSNQPQHF. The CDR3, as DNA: TGCAGTGCTAGTGCGGGAAATAGCAATCAGCCCCAGCATTTT.

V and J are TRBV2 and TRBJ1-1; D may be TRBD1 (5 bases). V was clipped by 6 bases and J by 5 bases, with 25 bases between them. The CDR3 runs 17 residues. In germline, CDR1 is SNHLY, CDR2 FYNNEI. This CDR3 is CASSVTGTSTGGTEAFF. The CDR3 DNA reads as TGTGCCAGCAGCGTTACGGGGACCTCGACCGGGGGAACTGAAGCTTTCTTT. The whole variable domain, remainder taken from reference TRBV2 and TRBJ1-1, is EPEVTQTPSHQVTQMGQEVILRCVPISNHLYFYWYRQILGQKVEFLVSFYNNEISEKSEIFDDQFSVERPDGSNFTLKIRSTKLEDSAMYFCASSVTGTSTGGTEAFFGQGTRLTVV.

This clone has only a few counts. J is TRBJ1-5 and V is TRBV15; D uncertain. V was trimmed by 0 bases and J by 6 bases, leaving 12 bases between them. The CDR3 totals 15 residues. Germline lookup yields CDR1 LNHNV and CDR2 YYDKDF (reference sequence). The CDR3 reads CATSRDWQVGQPQHF. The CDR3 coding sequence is TGTGCCACCAGCAGAGATTGGCAGGTGGGTCAGCCCCAGCATTTT.